This T cell receptor (beta chain) was sequenced in a study of blood T cell repertoires in COVID-19 (TCRdb year 2020). In terms of the full investigation: Collaborator samples came from the United States, Italy and Spain and covered acute and convalescent phases of COVID-19. Deeply sampled blood TCRbeta repertoires from subjects exposed to, actively infected with, or recovered from COVID-19 were included in the dataset. Nearly every sample came with metadata listing a de-identified subject ID, COVID-19 status, age in years and sex. The samples were drawn from two sources: the first 160 participants of the ongoing ImmuneRACE study, and 950 to 1,500 subjects contributed by 6 global collaborators. The material from the prospective study consisted of cDNA or gDNA derived from T cells, B-cell-depleted T cells, or PBMCs. HLA class I and class II types, where available, came from metadata supplied by the sample provider rather than from assay-based typing. A freely available public database, intended as a resource for researchers studying the immune response to SARS-CoV-2, is where the repertoires were released.

In its sample, this clone was seen once. The specificity of this receptor is unknown. Base-call qualities are not available, and no considerably larger clone is one nucleotide away. Collaborating institutions collected whole blood in K2EDTA tubes following their own protocols. Collaborator samples were shipped for TCRbeta analysis as frozen whole blood, isolated PBMCs, or DNA extracted from either sample type. Findings and caveats that apply to the study as a whole: How much clinical and demographic metadata was included differed by source and by participant, and the metadata was provided uncurated.

Including cysteine and phenylalanine, the CDR3 has 14 amino acids. Of the read, only the CDR3 DNA is kept; its 42 bases are in frame from base 1. CDR1 and CDR2 were assigned from the germline V gene (reference sequence) as MNHEY and SMNVEV. Unmatched junction bases come to 4, with V trimmed by 4 bases and J by 6 bases. TCRbeta CDR3 regions were amplified from genomic DNA using the immunoSEQ Assay, a bias-controlled multiplex PCR. Per the authors' processing: Within the assay, amplification of reference gene primers was used to estimate how many nucleated cells each sample contained. To quantify the absolute abundance of each unique TCRbeta CDR3 rearrangement, sequence reads were collapsed and filtered. For each sample, productive Simpson clonality was calculated as the square root of Simpson's diversity index across productive rearrangements. TCRdb carries this immuneACCESS record with in-frame sequences only. Its versions omit some clonotypes, under half of them owing to an unresolved V gene in the studies checked, with the rest unexplained. The V and J calls and clone size are taken from that table; D and trimming were inferred from the DNA. Recorded for this sample are about 1,700 clones; 70% to 85% of them occurred a single time. The ten largest clones represent 16% of the sample.

Here the chain combines TRBV27 and TRBJ2-1; TRBD1 lines up with 9 middle nucleotides. This sequence was found in an older man with active COVID-19. Sequenced: peripheral blood. The DNA sequence reads TGTGCCAGCAGTTACAGGGGGCCCCTCAATGAGCAGTTCTTC. This is translated as CASSYRGPLNEQFF.